These 17 T cell receptor beta chains originate from one sample sequenced in a study of human T cells and chemical hapten exposure. TCRdb passed the RACE reads through MiXCR, listing each CDR3 protein once. This sample has some 330,000 distinct CDR3 sequences; 4.5% to 5.5% occur once, and the top ten carry over 7%. Time point of the sample: pre-sensitization, week 0. Described treatment: therapeutic diphenylcyclopropenone sensitization with weekly scalp DPC. The sample in question was whole blood, obtained in connection with sensitization to the hapten diphenylcyclopropenone (DPC). All receptors derive from a woman between 18 and 29 years old with alopecia areata. Some clones in this sample may be carry-over from other donors' samples.

The rearrangement joins TRBV29-1 to TRBJ1-1, with no clear D. The CDR3 spans 13 residues. Per the germline V gene, CDR1 is SQVTM and CDR2 is ANQGSEA. V was shortened by 1 base and J by 1 base, with 7 bases between the two germline ends. The CDR3 spells CSVEVTPNTEAFF. The CDR3 nucleotides are TGCAGCGTTGAAGTCACCCCGAACACTGAAGCTTTCTTT. Looking up the rest from reference TRBV29-1 and TRBJ1-1 gives the full variable domain: SAVISQKPSRDICQRGTSLTIQCQVDSQVTMMFWYRQQPGQSLTLIATANQGSEATYESGFVIDKFPISRPNLTFSTLTVSNMSPEDSSIYLCSVEVTPNTEAFFGQGTRLTVV.

In its sample, this clonotype was seen many times. The rearrangement links TRBV7-3 to TRBJ2-7; D assignment may be TRBD1 or TRBD2 (5 bases each). The CDR3 extends over 14 amino acids. V was trimmed by 5 bases and J by 2 bases, leaving 13 bases between them. CDR1 SGHTA and CDR2 FQGTGA come from the germline V gene. CDR3 DNA: TGTGCCAGCAGCACGCAACCGGGGCCCTACGAGCAGTACTTC. It specifies CASSTQPGPYEQYF. Full variable domain (remainder filled in from reference TRBV7-3 and TRBJ2-7): GAGVSQTPSNKVTEKGKYVELRCDPISGHTALYWYRQSLGQGPEFLIYFQGTGAADDSGLPNDRFFAVRPEGSVSTLKIQRTERGDSAVYLCASSTQPGPYEQYFGPGTRLTVT.

CDR3 region: CASSLNRGTVQETQYF. The CDR3 DNA is TGTGCCAGCAGCTTGAATCGGGGGACTGTTCAAGAGACCCAGTACTTC. This chain uses TRBV5-4 with TRBJ2-5; the D gene is possibly TRBD2 (6 bases). The germline V gene has CDR1 SGHNT and CDR2 YYREEE (reference sequence). Trimming stripped 1 base from V and 2 bases from J, with 15 bases between. This CDR3 is 16 amino acids long.

This rearrangement joins TRBV6-1 to TRBJ1-1; no definite D call. This CDR3 is 15 amino acids long. Germline V gene data show CDR1 as MNHNS and CDR2 as SASEGT. V lost 1 base, J lost 0 bases, and 9 bases lay in between. The CDR3 spells CASSEVKKLNTEAFF. The CDR3 DNA is TGTGCCAGCAGTGAAGTGAAGAAGTTGAACACTGAAGCTTTCTTT.

This rearrangement joins TRBV4-3 to TRBJ2-2; TRBD2 might be the D (5 bases). V gave up 5 bases and J gave up 5 bases, with 15 bases separating them. The CDR3 has 15 amino acids. The germline V gene encodes CDR1 LGHNA and CDR2 YSLEER. CDR3 residues: CASSSKEVETGELFF. The DNA for the CDR3 is TGCGCCAGCAGCTCCAAGGAGGTTGAAACCGGGGAGCTGTTTTTT.

This chain links TRBV18 with TRBJ1-5; the D is unclear. Germline CDR1 KGHSH, CDR2 LQKENI. The CDR3 spans 16 residues. V was cut by 6 bases and J by 4 bases, with 19 bases left in between. CDR3 DNA: TGTGCCAGCTCCCCGGGGTGGGAGGAATCAAATCAGCCCCAGCATTTT. Protein: CASSPGWEESNQPQHF.

The table lists this clonotype with a few counts. The chain carries TRBV5-1 and TRBJ2-1; D remains ambiguous. This CDR3 is 15 amino acids long. Germline V CDR1 and CDR2: SGHRS, YFSETQ. The germline V and J ends were trimmed by 1 base and 4 bases, with 12 bases remaining between them. In DNA form, the CDR3 reads TGCGCCAGCAGCTTGTCCACCCCTCATTACAATGAGCAGTTCTTC. Protein: CASSLSTPHYNEQFF.

This clonotype was recorded at least ten times. The chain carries TRBV9 and TRBJ1-1; a possible D gene is TRBD1 (6 bases). The CDR3 runs 14 residues. V lost 3 bases and J 10 bases, leaving 19 bases between the germline ends. The germline CDR1 and CDR2 sequences are SGDLS and YYNGEE. This CDR3 is CASSAQPGGGVAFF. The CDR3 DNA follows: TGTGCCAGCAGCGCCCAACCGGGGGGCGGTGTAGCTTTCTTT.

The chain combines TRBV10-3 with TRBJ2-7; D unresolved. CDR1 and CDR2 (germline): ENHRY, SYGVKD. This CDR3 has 13 amino acids. Trimming took off 11 bases at V and 0 bases at J, with 14 bases between the two ends. The CDR3 loop is CAGSRPDSYEQYF. CDR3 sequence (DNA): TGTGCCGGATCCAGACCGGACTCCTACGAGCAGTACTTC.

Many counts were recorded for this clonotype. The CDR3 DNA follows: TGTGCCAGCAGTTTATCCAGGGACACGTATAATTCACCCCTCCACTTT. Translation gives CASSLSRDTYNSPLHF. The chain joins TRBV28 to TRBJ1-6; tentatively, D is TRBD1 (6 bases). This CDR3 has 16 amino acids. Germline-derived CDR1 and CDR2 are MDHEN and SYDVKM. Trimming cost V 1 base and J 4 bases, with 11 bases left between them.

The chain is built from TRBV12-5 and TRBJ1-1; no firm D call. Germline CDR1 is LGHNT and CDR2 is FRNRAP. V was trimmed by 7 bases and J by 4 bases, leaving 7 bases between them. CDR3 length: 11 residues. The CDR3 loop reads CASVRGTEAFF. The CDR3 nucleotides read TGTGCTAGTGTCCGGGGCACTGAAGCTTTCTTT.

In its sample, this clonotype was seen once. The chain carries TRBV7-2 and TRBJ2-3, with 8 bases aligning to TRBD2. V lost 5 bases and J lost 5; bases outside the gene matches: 9. There are 15 residues in the CDR3. In germline, CDR1 is SGHTA, CDR2 FQGNSA. CDR3 sequence reads: CASSITGTSLDTQYF. The CDR3 DNA reads TGTGCCAGCAGCATCACCGGGACTAGTTTAGATACGCAGTATTTT.

This clonotype has ten or more counts. The chain recombines TRBV7-2 with TRBJ2-3, with D perhaps being TRBD1 or TRBD2 (5 bases each). Deletions cut 5 bases from V and 4 bases from J, with 13 bases between. This CDR3 is 14 amino acids long. The germline V gene has CDR1 SGHTA and CDR2 FQGNSA. Written as DNA, the CDR3 is TGTGCCAGCAGCCGATTGGGGGAGCCAGATACGCAGTATTTT. As protein: CASSRLGEPDTQYF.

J is TRBJ1-1 and V is TRBV7-2; D is unclear. This CDR3 spans 15 amino acids. Trimming left V 4 bases short and J 10 bases short, with 22 bases between. The germline CDR1 and CDR2 sequences are SGHTA and FQGNSA. Here the CDR3 DNA reads TGTGCCAGCAGCTCCGTAGTAACGAAGGTCTCTGGAGCTTTCTTT. Protein product: CASSSVVTKVSGAFF. The entire variable domain, with the rest obtained from reference TRBV7-2 and TRBJ1-1, is as follows: GAGVSQSPSNKVTEKGKDVELRCDPISGHTALYWYRQSLGQGLEFLIYFQGNSAPDKSGLPSDRFSAERTGGSVSTLTIQRTQQEDSAVYLCASSSVVTKVSGAFFGQGTRLTVV.

This clonotype came up a few times. The chain uses TRBV3-1 and TRBJ1-4, with D unclear. V was cut by 4 bases and J by 8 bases, with 14 bases left in between. The germline CDR1 and CDR2 sequences are LGHDT and YNNKEL (reference sequence). This CDR3 spans 14 amino acids. CDR3 DNA: TGTGCCAGCAGCCTTCTTCTGAGCCGGGAAAAACTGTTTTTT. Translating gives CASSLLLSREKLFF.

This clonotype was observed a few times. V and J are TRBV20-1 and TRBJ2-1; possible D gene TRBD2, 5 bases. In germline, CDR1 is DFQATT, CDR2 SNEGSKA (reference sequence). There are 16 residues in the CDR3. Trimming stripped 4 bases from V and 3 bases from J, with 19 bases between. The CDR3 DNA reads TGCAGTGCTATCCCCCTGACGGGGAACCGCTACAATGAGCAGTTCTTC. The encoded protein is CSAIPLTGNRYNEQFF.

This clonotype showed up many times. The chain couples TRBV7-2 to TRBJ2-7, with 9 bases matching TRBD2. From germline, CDR1 is SGHTA and CDR2 FQGNSA. The CDR3 runs 14 residues. V dropped 4 bases and J dropped 5; count of bases not matched to a gene: 6. The CDR3 is CASSWSGGINEQYF. CDR3 nucleotide sequence: TGTGCCAGCAGCTGGAGCGGGGGGATAAACGAGCAGTACTTC. Looking up the rest from reference TRBV7-2 and TRBJ2-7 gives the full variable domain: GAGVSQSPSNKVTEKGKDVELRCDPISGHTALYWYRQSLGQGLEFLIYFQGNSAPDKSGLPSDRFSAERTGGSVSTLTIQRTQQEDSAVYLCASSWSGGINEQYFGPGTRLTVT.